One sample yielded the 32 T cell receptor beta chains listed below, sequenced in a study of blood T cell repertoires in COVID-19. Profiling relied on immunoSEQ multiplex PCR, and the TCRdb table lists in-frame clones only, not all of them. The data contain more than 80,000 clones, 72% of them singletons. Specimen: peripheral blood. These receptors all stem from a woman aged 55-70 years in a cohort sampled during active or convalescent COVID-19.

The V gene is TRBV27, the J gene TRBJ2-3; D unresolved. Per germline, CDR1 MNHEY and CDR2 SMNVEV (reference sequence). The CDR3 length is 12 residues. V lost 3 bases to trimming and J lost 4 bases, with 5 bases between them. The CDR3 reads CASSFLSDTQYF. CDR3 nucleotide sequence: TGTGCCAGCAGTTTTTTATCAGATACGCAGTATTTT.

This clone appeared a few times. The chain has TRBV4-1 and TRBJ1-2; possible D gene TRBD1, 5 bases. Germline-derived CDR1 and CDR2 are MGHRA and YSYEKL. This CDR3 is 14 amino acids long. V lost 1 base to trimming and J lost 5 bases, with 11 bases between them. The CDR3 reads CASSQGAREYGYTF. CDR3 coding DNA: TGCGCCAGCAGCCAAGGGGCCAGGGAATATGGCTACACCTTC.

The V and J genes are TRBV13 and TRBJ1-5, with unresolved D. This CDR3 contains 13 residues. The germline V gene encodes CDR1 PRHDT and CDR2 FYEKMQ (reference sequence). Trimming cost V 1 base and J 5 bases, with 6 bases left between them. This chain's CDR3 is CASSLAGHQPQHF. The CDR3 DNA reads TGTGCCAGCAGCTTAGCGGGTCATCAGCCCCAGCATTTT.

This rearrangement joins TRBV6-5 to TRBJ1-3; 7 nucleotides match TRBD1. This CDR3 has 14 amino acids. V was pared by 4 bases and J by 4 bases, with 4 bases of the junction left unmatched. CDR1 is MNHEY and CDR2 is SVGAGI in the germline V gene. The CDR3 protein is CASSWGQSGNTIYF. The CDR3 nucleotides read TGTGCCAGCAGTTGGGGACAGTCCGGAAACACCATATATTTT.

V usage is TRBV9 and J usage is TRBJ2-6, with D uncertain. The V end lost 2 bases, the J end lost 2 bases, and 8 bases lay between the germline ends. Germline V lookup: CDR1 SGDLS, CDR2 YYNGEE. The CDR3 runs to 15 residues. CDR3 bases: TGTGCCAGCAGCGTGGGCGACGCTGGGGCCAACGTCCTGACTTTC. Protein product: CASSVGDAGANVLTF.

This chain joins TRBV7-2 and TRBJ2-5, with a possible D match to TRBD2 (6 bases). This CDR3 spans 16 amino acids. Germline lookup yields CDR1 SGHTA and CDR2 FQGNSA. V lost 3 bases to trimming and J lost 2 bases, with 16 bases between them. The DNA for the CDR3 is TGTGCCAGCAGCTTGGGCCTGGCACGGGGGCAAGAGACCCAGTACTTC. Translation gives CASSLGLARGQETQYF.

This clone was counted a few times. The chain links TRBV19 to TRBJ2-1; 16 bases map to TRBD2. Germline CDR1 reads LNHDA; CDR2 reads SQIVND (reference sequence). The CDR3 runs to 18 residues. V shed 5 bases, J shed 6 bases, and the junction held 10 bases outside the gene matches. The CDR3 loop is CASSPGTSGGAIFNEQFF. CDR3 nucleotides: TGTGCCAGTAGTCCTGGGACTAGCGGGGGGGCAATATTCAATGAGCAGTTCTTC.

This clone appeared a few times. The chain joins TRBV15 to TRBJ2-3; D gene ambiguous. The CDR3 spans 12 residues. Germline V CDR1 and CDR2: LNHNV, YYDKDF (reference sequence). Trimming shortened V by 0 bases and J by 6 bases, and 4 bases separated the two germline ends. CDR3 in DNA: TGTGCCACCAGCAGAGATGCGGATACGCAGTATTTT. Translated, it gives CATSRDADTQYF.

The genes are TRBV5-1 and TRBJ1-5; tentative D call: TRBD1 (5 bases). V dropped 4 bases and J dropped 5 bases, with 13 bases sitting between them. Germline loops: CDR1 SGHRS, CDR2 YFSETQ. The CDR3 totals 14 residues. The CDR3: CASSAGGDDQPQHF. The CDR3 coding sequence is TGCGCCAGCAGCGCCGGGGGGGACGATCAGCCCCAGCATTTT.

CDR3 nucleotides: TGTGCCAGCAGTCCTGGACAGGGGGCGTCCTACGAGCAGTACTTC. Protein sequence: CASSPGQGASYEQYF. This chain connects TRBV6-6 to TRBJ2-7, with 11 bases that match TRBD1. This CDR3 contains 15 residues. With 5 bases clipped from V and 1 base from J, the junction kept 4 bases outside the gene matches. CDR1 MNHNY and CDR2 SVGAGI come from the germline V gene (reference sequence).

J is TRBJ1-3 and V is TRBV6-5; D call uncertain. The CDR3 is 16 residues long. The germline V gene encodes CDR1 MNHEY and CDR2 SVGAGI. The germline V and J ends were trimmed by 0 bases and 2 bases, with 11 bases remaining between them. In DNA form, the CDR3 reads TGTGCCAGCAGTTACTCAACAGTGCTCCCTGGAAACACCATATATTTT. Translating gives CASSYSTVLPGNTIYF.

The chain joins TRBV23-1 to TRBJ2-5; 10 nucleotides agree with TRBD1. TRBV23-1 is classed as an ORF, of uncertain function. Trimming at V came to 2 bases and at J to 4 bases, leaving 7 bases not matched to a gene. This CDR3 spans 16 amino acids. The CDR3 nucleotides are TGCGCCAGCAGTCAACCCAGACAGGGGGCACGAGAGACCCAGTACTTC. Residues: CASSQPRQGARETQYF.

The V and J genes are TRBV6-5 and TRBJ1-5; D unclear. Trimming took off 2 bases at V and 6 bases at J, with 8 bases between the two ends. The germline V gene has CDR1 MNHEY and CDR2 SVGAGI. This CDR3 has 13 residues. The CDR3 sequence is CASSYKSSQPQHF. The CDR3 DNA sequence: TGTGCCAGCAGTTACAAGAGTAGTCAGCCCCAGCATTTT.

V and J are TRBV5-6 and TRBJ1-6; possibly TRBD1 for D (6 bases). Trimming stripped 0 bases from V and 10 bases from J, with 11 bases between. The CDR3 consists of 14 residues. Germline V lookup: CDR1 SGHDT, CDR2 YYEEEE. The CDR3 bases are TGTGCCAGCAGCTTGGACAGGGCTCGGTCACCCCTCCACTTT. Its protein is CASSLDRARSPLHF.

This clone was observed at least ten times. In DNA form, the CDR3 reads TGTGCCAGTAGTATTCGGACGGGGGGGCCCGGGGAGCTGTTTTTT. It codes for CASSIRTGGPGELFF. V gene TRBV19 combines with J gene TRBJ2-2, with TRBD2 matching 8 bases. This CDR3 comprises 15 residues. Germline loops: CDR1 LNHDA, CDR2 SQIVND (reference sequence). The V and J ends lost 3 bases and 6 bases, in that order; junction bases with no gene match: 6.

This clone was recorded only once. V and J are TRBV7-3 and TRBJ1-2; tentatively, D is TRBD1 (6 bases). Trimming removed 1 base from V and 0 bases from J, with 24 bases in between. This CDR3 is 20 amino acids long. Per the germline V gene, CDR1 is SGHTA and CDR2 is FQGTGA. CDR3: CASSLIPITRQDIANYGYTF. The DNA for the CDR3 is TGTGCCAGCAGCTTAATACCTATAACCCGACAGGACATCGCTAACTATGGCTACACCTTC. Complete variable domain (other parts from reference TRBV7-3 and TRBJ1-2): GAGVSQTPSNKVTEKGKYVELRCDPISGHTALYWYRQSLGQGPEFLIYFQGTGAADDSGLPNDRFFAVRPEGSVSTLKIQRTERGDSAVYLCASSLIPITRQDIANYGYTFGSGTRLTVV.

V gene TRBV7-9 combines with J gene TRBJ1-2; TRBD1 aligns across 10 bases. Germline V gives CDR1 SEHNR, CDR2 FQNEAQ (reference sequence). The ends lost 4 bases at V and 1 base at J; junction bases unmatched: 9. There are 17 residues in the CDR3. CDR3 coding DNA: TGTGCCAGCAGCTGGGGACAGGGGCTAGGAGATAACTATGGCTACACCTTC. It encodes CASSWGQGLGDNYGYTF.

This chain uses TRBV4-2 with TRBJ1-4, with D possibly TRBD1 on 5 matching bases. The CDR3 has 14 residues. V dropped 4 bases and J dropped 8 bases, with 14 bases sitting between them. Germline V lookup: CDR1 LGHNA, CDR2 YNFKEQ. The CDR3 DNA reads TGTGCCAGCAGCCCTAGACAGTTGGGCGAAAAACTGTTTTTT. As protein: CASSPRQLGEKLFF.

This sequence joins TRBV11-2 and TRBJ1-3, with 9 bases matching TRBD1. The CDR3 consists of 14 residues. V trimming: 6 bases; J trimming: 4 bases; junction bases outside the gene matches: 4. The V gene's germline CDR1 is SGHAT and CDR2 FQNNGV. In DNA form, the CDR3 reads TGTGCCAGCAGAGACAGGGGGTTGGGAAACACCATATATTTT. This gives the protein CASRDRGLGNTIYF.

The table lists this clone with a count of one. The rearrangement links TRBV13 to TRBJ2-3, with 11 bases that match TRBD1. The length of the CDR3 is 18 residues. Germline CDR1 is PRHDT and CDR2 is FYEKMQ (reference sequence). The ends lost 1 base at V and 4 bases at J; junction bases unmatched: 10. In nucleotides, the CDR3 is TGTGCCAGCAGCTTAGTTGCCATCTCGGGACAGGGGGCAGATACGCAGTATTTT. This encodes CASSLVAISGQGADTQYF. The entire variable domain, with the rest obtained from reference TRBV13 and TRBJ2-3, is as follows: AAGVIQSPRHLIKEKRETATLKCYPIPRHDTVYWYQQGPGQDPQFLISFYEKMQSDKGSIPDRFSAQQFSDYHSELNMSSLELGDSALYFCASSLVAISGQGADTQYFGPGTRLTVL.

V usage is TRBV5-1 and J usage is TRBJ2-3; a weak D match, TRBD1 (7 bases). From germline, CDR1 is SGHRS and CDR2 YFSETQ. The V and J ends lost 4 bases and 4 bases respectively, with 19 bases between them. The CDR3 totals 16 residues. The CDR3 nucleotides read TGCGCCAGCAGCGGCGGGACAGAAATCACGGCAGATACGCAGTATTTT. This translates into CASSGGTEITADTQYF. Filled out from reference TRBV5-1 and TRBJ2-3, the complete variable domain reads KAGVTQTPRYLIKTRGQQVTLSCSPISGHRSVSWYQQTPGQGLQFLFEYFSETQRNKGNFPGRFSGRQFSNSRSEMNVSTLELGDSALYLCASSGGTEITADTQYFGPGTRLTVL.

The rearrangement joins TRBV5-6 to TRBJ2-2; 9 bases map to TRBD1. CDR3 length: 15 amino acids. The V gene's germline CDR1 is SGHDT and CDR2 YYEEEE. The V gene end was trimmed by 2 bases and the J gene end by 5 bases; junction bases not matched to a gene: 4. The CDR3 sequence is CASSFRDRVTGELFF. CDR3 DNA: TGTGCCAGCAGCTTCCGGGACAGGGTTACCGGGGAGCTGTTTTTT.

This clone was observed a few times. V usage is TRBV7-9 and J usage is TRBJ2-7, with D tentatively TRBD1 (6 bases). V gave up 4 bases and J gave up 3 bases, with 19 bases separating them. Germline assignment: CDR1 SEHNR and CDR2 FQNEAQ (reference sequence). This CDR3 comprises 16 residues. Written as DNA, the CDR3 is TGTGCCAGCAGCTCTATCCGTTTTCAGGGGAGCTACGAGCAGTACTTC. Translated, it gives CASSSIRFQGSYEQYF.

The chain carries TRBV24-1 and TRBJ2-2; 7 nucleotides match TRBD1. From germline, CDR1 is KGHDR and CDR2 SFDVKD. The CDR3 spans 13 residues. V lost 9 bases, J lost 4 bases, and 4 bases stayed unmatched. This CDR3 reads CATAGTATGELFF. The CDR3, as DNA: TGTGCCACCGCCGGGACAGCCACCGGGGAGCTGTTTTTT.

The V gene is TRBV2, the J gene TRBJ1-1; no clear D. CDR3 length equals 14 residues. The germline CDR1 and CDR2 sequences are SNHLY and FYNNEI. V shed 7 bases and J shed 4 bases, with 16 bases lying between them. The CDR3: CASTSLPTGTEAFF. CDR3 bases: TGTGCCAGCACCTCCCTCCCGACGGGCACTGAAGCTTTCTTT.

The sample holds a few counts of this clone. The chain combines TRBV6-5 with TRBJ1-2, with D possibly matching TRBD1 (6 bases). Germline V gives CDR1 MNHEY, CDR2 SVGAGI. The CDR3 has 15 residues. Trimming took 5 bases from V and 0 from J, leaving 13 bases between them. CDR3 residues: CASSLQTGTNYGYTF. DNA for the CDR3: TGTGCCAGCAGTCTCCAGACAGGAACTAACTATGGCTACACCTTC.

The chain joins TRBV7-3 to TRBJ2-7; possibly TRBD2 for D (6 bases). Germline V lookup: CDR1 SGHTA, CDR2 FQGTGA. The length of the CDR3 is 15 residues. Trimming shortened V by 5 bases and J by 6 bases, and 20 bases separated the two germline ends. This CDR3 is CASSPQGGGRGEQYF. Written as DNA, the CDR3 is TGTGCCAGCAGCCCGCAGGGTGGAGGGAGAGGCGAGCAGTACTTC.

The chain has TRBV2 and TRBJ2-1; 7 nucleotides match TRBD2. The J segment lost 4 bases and the V segment lost 3 bases, leaving 3 bases of the junction unmatched. There are 14 residues in the CDR3. Germline V gene sequence: CDR1 SNHLY, CDR2 FYNNEI. CDR3 residues: CASSDTGGYNEQFF. In DNA form, the CDR3 reads TGTGCCAGCAGTGATACGGGGGGATACAATGAGCAGTTCTTC. Complete variable domain (other parts from reference TRBV2 and TRBJ2-1): EPEVTQTPSHQVTQMGQEVILRCVPISNHLYFYWYRQILGQKVEFLVSFYNNEISEKSEIFDDQFSVERPDGSNFTLKIRSTKLEDSAMYFCASSDTGGYNEQFFGPGTRLTVL.

The V and J genes are TRBV29-1 and TRBJ1-2, with TRBD1 identical over 11 bases. The ends lost 6 bases at V and 3 bases at J; junction bases unmatched: 9. Germline V gene lookup returns CDR1 SQVTM and CDR2 ANQGSEA. The CDR3 covers 15 residues. The CDR3 region is CSVQRTGGAYYGYTF. The CDR3 coding sequence is TGCAGCGTCCAACGGACAGGGGGCGCCTACTATGGCTACACCTTC.

This chain connects TRBV6-6 to TRBJ2-1; TRBD2 agrees at 10 bases. The CDR3 has 15 amino acids. Per the germline V gene, CDR1 is MNHNY and CDR2 is SVGAGI (reference sequence). V was pared by 6 bases and J by 4 bases, with 6 bases of the junction left unmatched. The CDR3 sequence is CASRLTSGEYNEQFF. CDR3 nucleotide sequence: TGTGCCAGCAGGCTAACTAGCGGGGAGTACAATGAGCAGTTCTTC.

The chain joins TRBV6-2 or TRBV6-3 to TRBJ2-4; D is possibly TRBD1 (5 bases). CDR1 is MNHEY and CDR2 is SVGEGT in the germline V gene. The germline V and J ends were trimmed by 3 bases and 2 bases, with 11 bases remaining between them. The length of the CDR3 is 15 residues. The CDR3 DNA reads TGTGCCAGCAGTTATACGCAGGGTACCAAAAACATTCAGTACTTC. Its protein product is CASSYTQGTKNIQYF.

The genes are TRBV5-1 and TRBJ2-1, with 9 bases aligning to TRBD1. The germline gives CDR1 SGHRS, CDR2 YFSETQ. The V segment lost 0 bases and the J segment 5 bases; nucleotides outside the gene matches: 3. The CDR3 extends over 15 amino acids. The CDR3 region is CASSLGDRGNNEQFF. CDR3 bases: TGCGCCAGCAGCTTGGGAGACAGGGGGAACAATGAGCAGTTCTTC.